This T cell receptor (beta chain) came from a study of blood T cell repertoires in COVID-19. Profiled with immunoSEQ multiplex PCR; TCRdb holds only in-frame clones, not every one. Seen here are fewer than 300,000 clones, roughly 80% observed once, and the top ten hold about 5%. This CDR3 contains 15 residues. CDR1 is SGHRS and CDR2 is YFSETQ in the germline V gene. After removal of 4 bases from V and 7 bases from J, the junction contained 13 bases not matched to a gene. V gene TRBV5-1 combines with J gene TRBJ1-2; TRBD1 aligns across 7 bases. The source of this sequence is a man aged 40-55 years who had been exposed to COVID-19. Sample: PBMCs or T cells enriched from blood (not recorded which). CDR3 DNA sequence: TGCGCCAGCAGCAGTGGACAGGAGGAGACAGGTGGCTACACCTTC. It yields the protein CASSSGQEETGGYTF.